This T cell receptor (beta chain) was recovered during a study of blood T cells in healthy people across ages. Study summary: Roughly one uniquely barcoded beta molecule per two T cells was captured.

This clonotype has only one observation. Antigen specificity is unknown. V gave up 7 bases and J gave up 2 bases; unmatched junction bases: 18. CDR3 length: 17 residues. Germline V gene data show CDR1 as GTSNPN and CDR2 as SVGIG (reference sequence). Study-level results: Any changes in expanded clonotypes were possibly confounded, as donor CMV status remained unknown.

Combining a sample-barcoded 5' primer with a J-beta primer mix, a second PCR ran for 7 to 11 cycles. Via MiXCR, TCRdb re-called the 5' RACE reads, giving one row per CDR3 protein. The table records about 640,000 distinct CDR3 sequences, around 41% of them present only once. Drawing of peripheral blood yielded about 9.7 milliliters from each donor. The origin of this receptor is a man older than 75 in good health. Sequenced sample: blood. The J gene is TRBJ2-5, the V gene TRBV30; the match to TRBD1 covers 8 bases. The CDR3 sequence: CALHPDRVTFTQETQYF. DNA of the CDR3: TGTGCCTTGCATCCGGACAGGGTGACATTTACTCAAGAGACCCAGTACTTC.